Detailed here is one T cell receptor (beta chain). This record comes from a study of blood T cell repertoires in COVID-19. Study overall: The origin of the acute and convalescent COVID-19 samples was the United States, Italy and Spain. PBMCs, B-cell-depleted T cells, or T cells were the source of the cDNA or gDNA that made up the material.

Generated by immunoSEQ multiplex PCR, the TCRdb table keeps only in-frame clones and is missing some. The sample shows some 140,000 clones, around 81% of them seen only once. The CDR3 length is 14 residues. Per germline, CDR1 SGDLS and CDR2 YYNGEE. Trimming at V came to 1 base and at J to 5 bases, leaving 3 bases not matched to a gene. Sequencing was carried out using peripheral blood. This sequence originates from a woman aged 55-69 years with active or convalescent COVID-19. The chain couples TRBV9 to TRBJ1-2; TRBD1 aligns across 9 bases. The CDR3 loop reads CASSVQDRGYGYTF. The CDR3 coding sequence is TGTGCCAGCAGCGTACAGGACAGGGGATATGGCTACACCTTC.